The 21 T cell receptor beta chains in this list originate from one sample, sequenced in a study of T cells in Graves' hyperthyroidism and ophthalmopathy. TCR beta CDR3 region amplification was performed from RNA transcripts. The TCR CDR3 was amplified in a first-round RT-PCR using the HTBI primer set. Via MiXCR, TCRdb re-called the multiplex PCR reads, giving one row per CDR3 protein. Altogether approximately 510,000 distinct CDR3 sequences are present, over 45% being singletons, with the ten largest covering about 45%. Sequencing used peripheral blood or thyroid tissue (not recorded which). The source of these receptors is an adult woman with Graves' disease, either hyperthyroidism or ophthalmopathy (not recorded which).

The CDR3 is CASHARRQGLSPLHF. CDR3 nucleotide sequence: TGTGCCAGCCACGCGAGGCGGCAGGGCCTTTCACCCCTCCACTTT. The rearrangement joins TRBV6-1 to TRBJ1-6, with D possibly matching TRBD1 (5 bases). Germline CDR1 and CDR2: MNHNS and SASEGT. The CDR3 extends over 15 amino acids. Trimming removed 8 bases at V and 9 bases at J, with 20 bases between.

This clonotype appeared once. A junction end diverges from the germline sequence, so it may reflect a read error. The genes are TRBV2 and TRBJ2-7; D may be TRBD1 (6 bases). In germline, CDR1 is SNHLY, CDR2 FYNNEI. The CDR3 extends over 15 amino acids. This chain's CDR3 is CATSDVGQGNNEQYF. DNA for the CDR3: TGTGCCACCAGTGATGTTGGGCAGGGGAACAACGAGCAGTACTTC.

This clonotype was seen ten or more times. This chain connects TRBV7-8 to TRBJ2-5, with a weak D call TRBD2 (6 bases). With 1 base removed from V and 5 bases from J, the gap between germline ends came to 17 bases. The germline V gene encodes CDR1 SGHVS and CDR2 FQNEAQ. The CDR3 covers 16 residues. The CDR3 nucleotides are TGTGCCAGCAGCTTAGTTCGGACTACCGCCGGGGAGACCCAGTACTTC. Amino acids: CASSLVRTTAGETQYF.

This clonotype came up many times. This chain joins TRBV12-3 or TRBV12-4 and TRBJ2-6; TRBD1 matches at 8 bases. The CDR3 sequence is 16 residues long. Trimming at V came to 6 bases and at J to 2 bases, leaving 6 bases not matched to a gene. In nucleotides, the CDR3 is TGTGCCAGCAGACCGCCACAGGGGGCTGGGGCCAACGTCCTGACTTTC. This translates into CASRPPQGAGANVLTF.

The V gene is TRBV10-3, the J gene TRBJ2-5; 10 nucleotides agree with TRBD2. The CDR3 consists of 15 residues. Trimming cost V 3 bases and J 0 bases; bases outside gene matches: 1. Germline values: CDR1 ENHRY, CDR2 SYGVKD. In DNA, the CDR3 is TGTGCCATCAGTGAAACTAGCGGGAACCAAGAGACCCAGTACTTC. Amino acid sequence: CAISETSGNQETQYF.

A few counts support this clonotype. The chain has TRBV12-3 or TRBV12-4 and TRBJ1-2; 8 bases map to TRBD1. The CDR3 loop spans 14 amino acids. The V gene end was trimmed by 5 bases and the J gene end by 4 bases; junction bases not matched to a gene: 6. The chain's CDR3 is CASSPLDRGYGYTF. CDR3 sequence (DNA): TGTGCCAGCAGTCCCCTAGACAGGGGCTATGGCTACACCTTC.

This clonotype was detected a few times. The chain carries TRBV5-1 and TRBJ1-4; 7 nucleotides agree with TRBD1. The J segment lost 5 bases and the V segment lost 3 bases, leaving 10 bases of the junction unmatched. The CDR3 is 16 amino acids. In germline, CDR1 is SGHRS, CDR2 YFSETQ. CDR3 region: CASSSGWDRENEKLFF. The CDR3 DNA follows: TGCGCCAGCAGCTCCGGCTGGGACAGAGAAAATGAAAAACTGTTTTTT. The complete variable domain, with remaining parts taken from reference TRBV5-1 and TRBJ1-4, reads KAGVTQTPRYLIKTRGQQVTLSCSPISGHRSVSWYQQTPGQGLQFLFEYFSETQRNKGNFPGRFSGRQFSNSRSEMNVSTLELGDSALYLCASSSGWDRENEKLFFGSGTQLSVL.

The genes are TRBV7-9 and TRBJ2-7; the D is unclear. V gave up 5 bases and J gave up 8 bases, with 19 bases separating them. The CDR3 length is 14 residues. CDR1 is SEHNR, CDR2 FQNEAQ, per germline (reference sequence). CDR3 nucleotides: TGTGCCAGCAGCCCCGACGGGTATCAGCCCCAGCAGTACTTC. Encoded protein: CASSPDGYQPQQYF.

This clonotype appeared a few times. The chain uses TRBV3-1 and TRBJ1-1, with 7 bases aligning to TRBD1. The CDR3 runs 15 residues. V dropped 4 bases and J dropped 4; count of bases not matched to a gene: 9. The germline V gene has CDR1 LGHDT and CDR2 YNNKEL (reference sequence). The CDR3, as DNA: TGTGCCAGCAGCCCTCTGATAGGGGGCGTCACTGAAGCTTTCTTT. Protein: CASSPLIGGVTEAFF.

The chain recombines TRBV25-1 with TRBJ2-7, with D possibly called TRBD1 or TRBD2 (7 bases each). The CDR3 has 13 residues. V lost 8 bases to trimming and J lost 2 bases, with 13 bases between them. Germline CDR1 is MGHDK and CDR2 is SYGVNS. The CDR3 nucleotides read TGTGCCAGCGGCAGGGGGGGCGCCTACGAGCAGTACTTC. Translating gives CASGRGGAYEQYF.

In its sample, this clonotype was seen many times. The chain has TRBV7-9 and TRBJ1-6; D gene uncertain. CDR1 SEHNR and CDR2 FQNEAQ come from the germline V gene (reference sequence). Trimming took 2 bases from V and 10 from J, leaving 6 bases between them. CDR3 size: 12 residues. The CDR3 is CASSLSNSPLHF. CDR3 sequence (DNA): TGTGCCAGCAGCTTATCGAACTCACCCCTCCACTTT.

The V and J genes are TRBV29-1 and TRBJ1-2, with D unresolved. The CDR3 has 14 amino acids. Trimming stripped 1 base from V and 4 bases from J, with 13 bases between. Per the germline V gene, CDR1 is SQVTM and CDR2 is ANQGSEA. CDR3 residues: CSVEGQARRYGYTF. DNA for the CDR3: TGCAGCGTTGAAGGGCAGGCAAGACGCTATGGCTACACCTTC.

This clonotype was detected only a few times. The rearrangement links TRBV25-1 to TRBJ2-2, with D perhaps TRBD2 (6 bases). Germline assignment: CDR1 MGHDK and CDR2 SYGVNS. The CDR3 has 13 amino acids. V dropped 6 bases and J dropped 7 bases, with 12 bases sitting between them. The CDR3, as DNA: TGTGCCAGCAGGTCGGGAGACGGCGGGGAGCTGTTTTTT. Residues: CASRSGDGGELFF.

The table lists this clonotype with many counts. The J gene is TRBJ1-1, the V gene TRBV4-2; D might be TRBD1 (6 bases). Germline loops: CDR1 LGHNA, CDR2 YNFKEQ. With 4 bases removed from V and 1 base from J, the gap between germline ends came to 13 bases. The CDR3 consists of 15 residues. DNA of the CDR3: TGTGCCAGCAGCCCCCAGCGGGGGGCGAACACTGAAGCTTTCTTT. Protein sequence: CASSPQRGANTEAFF.

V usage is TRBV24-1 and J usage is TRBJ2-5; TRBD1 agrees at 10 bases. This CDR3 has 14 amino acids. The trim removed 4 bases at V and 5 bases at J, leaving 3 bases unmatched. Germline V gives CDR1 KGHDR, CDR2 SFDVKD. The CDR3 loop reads CATSEGQGRETQYF. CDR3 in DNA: TGTGCCACCAGTGAGGGACAGGGGAGGGAGACCCAGTACTTC.

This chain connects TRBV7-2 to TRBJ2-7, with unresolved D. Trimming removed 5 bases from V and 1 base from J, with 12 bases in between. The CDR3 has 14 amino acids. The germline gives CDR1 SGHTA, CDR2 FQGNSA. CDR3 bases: TGTGCCAGCAGCCCTGTAATCGGTTCCTACGAGCAGTACTTC. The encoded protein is CASSPVIGSYEQYF.

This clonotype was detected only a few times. In nucleotides, the CDR3 is TGTGCCAGCAGTGGTATCCGGGACGGCGAGCAGTACTTC. Protein product: CASSGIRDGEQYF. The V gene is TRBV2, the J gene TRBJ2-7; the D call may be TRBD1 or TRBD2 (5 bases each). Trimming stripped 4 bases from V and 6 bases from J, with 13 bases between. CDR1 SNHLY and CDR2 FYNNEI come from the germline V gene. The CDR3 totals 13 residues.

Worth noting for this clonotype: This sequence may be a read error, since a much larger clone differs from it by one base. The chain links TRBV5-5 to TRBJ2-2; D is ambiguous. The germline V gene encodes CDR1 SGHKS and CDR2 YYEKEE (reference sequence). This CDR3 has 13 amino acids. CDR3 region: CASNLAIATELFF. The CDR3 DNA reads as TGTGCCAGCAACTTGGCCATAGCCACGGAGCTGTTTTTT. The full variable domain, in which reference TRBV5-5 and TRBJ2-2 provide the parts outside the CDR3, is DAGVTQSPTHLIKTRGQQVTLRCSPISGHKSVSWYQQVLGQGPQFIFQYYEKEERGRGNFPDRFSARQFPNYSSELNVNALLLGDSALYLCASNLAIATELFFGEGSRLTVL.

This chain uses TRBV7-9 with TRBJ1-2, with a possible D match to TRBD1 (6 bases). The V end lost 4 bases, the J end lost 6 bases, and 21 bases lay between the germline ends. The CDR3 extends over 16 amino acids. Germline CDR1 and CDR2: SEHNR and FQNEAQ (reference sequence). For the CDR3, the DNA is TGTGCCAGCAGCTGGCGGGACACTTCCGGGGCCGATGGCTACACCTTC. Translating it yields CASSWRDTSGADGYTF.

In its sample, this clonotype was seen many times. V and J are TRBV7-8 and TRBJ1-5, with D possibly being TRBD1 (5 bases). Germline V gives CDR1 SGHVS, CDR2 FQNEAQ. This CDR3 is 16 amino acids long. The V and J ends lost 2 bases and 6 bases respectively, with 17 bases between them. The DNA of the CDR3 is TGTGCCAGCAGCTTACCCGCAGGGCGGCCCAGTCAGCCCCAGCATTTT. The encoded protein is CASSLPAGRPSQPQHF.

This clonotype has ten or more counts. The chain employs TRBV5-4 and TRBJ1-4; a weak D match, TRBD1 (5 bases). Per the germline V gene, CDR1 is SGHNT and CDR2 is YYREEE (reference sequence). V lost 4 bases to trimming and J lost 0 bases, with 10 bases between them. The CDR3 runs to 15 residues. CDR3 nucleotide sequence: TGTGCCAGCAGCCCTGGGGGTGCAACTAATGAAAAACTGTTTTTT. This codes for CASSPGGATNEKLFF.